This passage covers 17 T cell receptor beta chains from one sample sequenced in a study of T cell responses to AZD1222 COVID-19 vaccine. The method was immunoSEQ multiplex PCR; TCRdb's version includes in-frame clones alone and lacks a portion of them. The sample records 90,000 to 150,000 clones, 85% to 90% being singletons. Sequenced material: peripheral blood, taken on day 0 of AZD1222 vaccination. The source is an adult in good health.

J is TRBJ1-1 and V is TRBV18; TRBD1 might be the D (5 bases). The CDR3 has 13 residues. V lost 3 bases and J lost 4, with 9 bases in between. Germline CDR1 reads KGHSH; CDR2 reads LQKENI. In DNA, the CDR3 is TGTGCCAGCTCACCTTGGGGCTTCACTGAAGCTTTCTTT. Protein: CASSPWGFTEAFF. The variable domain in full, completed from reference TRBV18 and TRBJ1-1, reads NAGVMQNPRHLVRRRGQEARLRCSPMKGHSHVYWYRQLPEEGLKFMVYLQKENIIDESGMPKERFSAEFPKEGPSILRIQQVVRGDSAAYFCASSPWGFTEAFFGQGTRLTVV.

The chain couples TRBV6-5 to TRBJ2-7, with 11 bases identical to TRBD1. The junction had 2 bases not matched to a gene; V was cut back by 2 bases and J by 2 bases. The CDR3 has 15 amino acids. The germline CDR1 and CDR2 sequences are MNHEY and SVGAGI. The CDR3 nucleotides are TGTGCCAGCAGTTACAGGGACAGGGGGGCCTACGAGCAGTACTTC. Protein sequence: CASSYRDRGAYEQYF.

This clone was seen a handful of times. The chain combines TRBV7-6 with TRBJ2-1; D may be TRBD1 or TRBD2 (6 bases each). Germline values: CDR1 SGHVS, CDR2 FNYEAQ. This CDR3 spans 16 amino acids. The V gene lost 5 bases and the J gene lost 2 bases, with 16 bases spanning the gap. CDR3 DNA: TGTGCCAGCAGCCCCCGGGGGCGCGGGACCTACAATGAGCAGTTCTTC. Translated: CASSPRGRGTYNEQFF. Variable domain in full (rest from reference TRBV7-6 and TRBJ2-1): GAGVSQSPRYKVTKRGQDVALRCDPISGHVSLYWYRQALGQGPEFLTYFNYEAQQDKSGLPNDRFSAERPEGSISTLTIQRTEQRDSAMYRCASSPRGRGTYNEQFFGPGTRLTVL.

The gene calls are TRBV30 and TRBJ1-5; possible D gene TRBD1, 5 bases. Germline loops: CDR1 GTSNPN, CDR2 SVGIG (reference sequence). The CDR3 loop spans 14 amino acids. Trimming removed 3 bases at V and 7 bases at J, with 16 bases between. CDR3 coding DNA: TGTGCCTGGAGCCTAGCGGGGGGGAGGCAGCCCCAGCATTTT. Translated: CAWSLAGGRQPQHF.

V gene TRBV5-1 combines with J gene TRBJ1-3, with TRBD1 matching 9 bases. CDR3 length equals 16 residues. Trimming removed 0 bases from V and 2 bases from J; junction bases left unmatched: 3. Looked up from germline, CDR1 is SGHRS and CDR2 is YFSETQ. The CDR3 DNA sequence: TGCGCCAGCAGCTTGGCGGGGACAGGGACTGGAAACACCATATATTTT. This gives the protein CASSLAGTGTGNTIYF.

The CDR3 sequence is CASFMAWSGTSNTGELFF. DNA for the CDR3: TGTGCCAGCTTCATGGCGTGGTCCGGGACAAGTAACACCGGGGAGCTGTTTTTT. The chain couples TRBV18 to TRBJ2-2, with D perhaps TRBD1 (6 bases). V lost 7 bases to trimming and J lost 2 bases, with 23 bases between them. The CDR3 runs to 18 residues. The germline V gene encodes CDR1 KGHSH and CDR2 LQKENI.

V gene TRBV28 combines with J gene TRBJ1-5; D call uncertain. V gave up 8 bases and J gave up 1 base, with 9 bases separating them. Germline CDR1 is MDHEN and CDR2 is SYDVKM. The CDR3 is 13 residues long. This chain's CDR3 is CASQWQSNQPQHF. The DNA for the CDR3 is TGTGCCAGCCAATGGCAGAGCAATCAGCCCCAGCATTTT.

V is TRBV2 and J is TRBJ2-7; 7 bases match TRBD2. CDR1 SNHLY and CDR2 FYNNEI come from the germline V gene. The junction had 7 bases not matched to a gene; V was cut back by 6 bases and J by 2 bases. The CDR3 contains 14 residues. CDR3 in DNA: TGTGCCAGCAGGGGGGGGAGAGGGCCCTACGAGCAGTACTTC. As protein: CASRGGRGPYEQYF.

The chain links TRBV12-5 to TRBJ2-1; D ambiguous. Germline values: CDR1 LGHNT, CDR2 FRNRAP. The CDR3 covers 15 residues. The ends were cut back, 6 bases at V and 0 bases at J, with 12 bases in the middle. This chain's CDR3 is CASGAWQSSYNEQFF. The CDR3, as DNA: TGTGCTAGTGGAGCTTGGCAAAGCTCCTACAATGAGCAGTTCTTC.

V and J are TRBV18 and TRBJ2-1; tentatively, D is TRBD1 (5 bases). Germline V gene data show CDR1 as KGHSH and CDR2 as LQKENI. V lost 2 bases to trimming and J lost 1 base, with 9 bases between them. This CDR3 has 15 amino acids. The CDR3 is CASSPYQGSYNEQFF. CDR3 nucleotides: TGTGCCAGCTCACCATACCAGGGTTCCTACAATGAGCAGTTCTTC. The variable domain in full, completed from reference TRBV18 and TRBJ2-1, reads NAGVMQNPRHLVRRRGQEARLRCSPMKGHSHVYWYRQLPEEGLKFMVYLQKENIIDESGMPKERFSAEFPKEGPSILRIQQVVRGDSAAYFCASSPYQGSYNEQFFGPGTRLTVL.

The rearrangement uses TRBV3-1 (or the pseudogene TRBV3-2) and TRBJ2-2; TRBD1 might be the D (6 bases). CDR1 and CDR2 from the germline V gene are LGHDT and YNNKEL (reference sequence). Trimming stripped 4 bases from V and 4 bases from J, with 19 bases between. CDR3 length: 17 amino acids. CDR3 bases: TGTGCCAGCAGCCTTAGATCCACAGGGACCGTCACCGGGGAGCTGTTTTTT. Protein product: CASSLRSTGTVTGELFF.

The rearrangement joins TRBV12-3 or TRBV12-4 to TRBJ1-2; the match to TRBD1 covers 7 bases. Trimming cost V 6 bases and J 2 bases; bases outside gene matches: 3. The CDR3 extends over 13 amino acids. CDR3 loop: CASRGDRNYGYTF. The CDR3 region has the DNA TGTGCCAGCAGAGGGGACAGAAACTATGGCTACACCTTC.

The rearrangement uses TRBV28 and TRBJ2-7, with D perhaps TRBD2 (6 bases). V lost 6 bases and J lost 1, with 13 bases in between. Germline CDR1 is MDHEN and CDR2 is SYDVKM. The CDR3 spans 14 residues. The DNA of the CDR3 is TGTGCCAGCAGCCGACCTGGGGGGTCCTACGAGCAGTACTTC. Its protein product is CASSRPGGSYEQYF. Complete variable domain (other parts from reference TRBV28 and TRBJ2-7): DVKVTQSSRYLVKRTGEKVFLECVQDMDHENMFWYRQDPGLGLRLIYFSYDVKMKEKGDIPEGYSVSREKKERFSLILESASTNQTSMYLCASSRPGGSYEQYFGPGTRLTVT.

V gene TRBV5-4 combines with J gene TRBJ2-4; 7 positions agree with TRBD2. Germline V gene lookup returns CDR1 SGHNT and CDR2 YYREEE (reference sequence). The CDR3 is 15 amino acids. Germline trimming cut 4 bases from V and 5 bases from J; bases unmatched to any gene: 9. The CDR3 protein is CASSPSGTTQNIQYF. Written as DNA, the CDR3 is TGTGCCAGCAGCCCTTCCGGGACTACCCAAAACATTCAGTACTTC. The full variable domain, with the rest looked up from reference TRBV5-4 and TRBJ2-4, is ETGVTQSPTHLIKTRGQQVTLRCSSQSGHNTVSWYQQALGQGPQFIFQYYREEENGRGNFPPRFSGLQFPNYSSELNVNALELDDSALYLCASSPSGTTQNIQYFGAGTRLSVL.

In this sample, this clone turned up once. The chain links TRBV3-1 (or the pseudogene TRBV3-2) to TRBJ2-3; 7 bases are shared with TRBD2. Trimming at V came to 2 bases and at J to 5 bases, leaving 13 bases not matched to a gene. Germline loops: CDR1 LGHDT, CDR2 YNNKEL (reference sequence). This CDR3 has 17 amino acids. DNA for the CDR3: TGTGCCAGCAGCCAAAGTCGGGGGGAGGGCCCAAGAGATACGCAGTATTTT. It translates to CASSQSRGEGPRDTQYF.

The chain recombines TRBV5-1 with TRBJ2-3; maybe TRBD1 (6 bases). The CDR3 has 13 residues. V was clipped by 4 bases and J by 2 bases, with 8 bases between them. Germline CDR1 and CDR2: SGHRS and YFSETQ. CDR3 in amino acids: CASSRDTTDTQYF. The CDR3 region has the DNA TGCGCCAGCAGCCGGGACACCACAGATACGCAGTATTTT.

The CDR3 loop reads CASSLVGGLNTEAFF. CDR3 in DNA: TGCGCCAGCAGCTTGGTGGGGGGGCTGAACACTGAAGCTTTCTTT. The V gene is TRBV5-1, the J gene TRBJ1-1; possible D gene TRBD1, 6 bases. Germline assignment: CDR1 SGHRS and CDR2 YFSETQ. Trimming took 0 bases from V and 0 from J, leaving 9 bases between them. There are 15 residues in the CDR3.